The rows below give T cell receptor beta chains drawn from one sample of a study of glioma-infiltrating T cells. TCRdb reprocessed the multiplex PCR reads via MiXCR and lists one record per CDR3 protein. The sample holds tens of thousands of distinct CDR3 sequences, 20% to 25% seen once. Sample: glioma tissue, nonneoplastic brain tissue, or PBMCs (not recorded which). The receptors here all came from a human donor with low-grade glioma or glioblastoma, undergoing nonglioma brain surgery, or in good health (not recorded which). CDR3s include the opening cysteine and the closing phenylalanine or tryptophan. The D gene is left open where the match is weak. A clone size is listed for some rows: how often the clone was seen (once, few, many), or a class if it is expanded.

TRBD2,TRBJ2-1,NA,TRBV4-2,TGTGCCAGCAGCCAAGAGTTCGGCGGGGGGGCGTGGAATGAGCAGTTCTTC,CASSQEFGGGAWNEQFF
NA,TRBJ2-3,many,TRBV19,TGTGCCAGTAGTATTAGGGACACAGATACGCAGTATTTT,CASSIRDTDTQYF
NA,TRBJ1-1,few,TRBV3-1,TGTGCCAGCAGCCTCCTCGGGGCCCGGAACACTGAAGCTTTCTTT,CASSLLGARNTEAFF
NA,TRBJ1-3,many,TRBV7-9,TGTGCCAGCAGCTACACGACAGTCTCTGGAAACACCATATATTTT,CASSYTTVSGNTIYF
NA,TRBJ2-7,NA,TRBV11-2,TGTGCCAGCAGCTCCACTAGGGTCCCCTACGAGCAGTACTTC,CASSSTRVPYEQYF
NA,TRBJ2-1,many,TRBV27,TGTGCCAGCAGTTCCTCCCCGGACTCGCGAGGGGATGAGCAGTTCTTC,CASSSSPDSRGDEQFF
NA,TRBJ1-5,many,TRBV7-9,TGTGCCAGCAGCGGGGGGGGCAGTCCCAATCAGCCCCAGCATTTT,CASSGGGSPNQPQHF
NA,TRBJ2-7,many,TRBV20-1,TGCAGTGCTAGAGGATGGCAGACGAGAGAGCAGTACTTC,CSARGWQTREQYF
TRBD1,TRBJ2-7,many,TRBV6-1,TGTGCCAGCAGTTATGGGACAGGGGTCTACGAGCAGTACTTC,CASSYGTGVYEQYF
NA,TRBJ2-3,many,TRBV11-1,TGTGCCAGCAGCTTAGTGGCGAGTAGAAGCACAGATACGCAGTATTTT,CASSLVASRSTDTQYF
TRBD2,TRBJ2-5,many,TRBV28,TGTGCCAGCACCTTGGCGGGAGGGCCCTCGAAGACCCAGTACTTC,CASTLAGGPSKTQYF
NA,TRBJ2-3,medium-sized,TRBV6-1,TGTGCCAGCAGGGCCGGTGCCTACACAGATACGCAGTATTTT,CASRAGAYTDTQYF
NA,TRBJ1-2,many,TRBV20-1,TGCAGTGCTATTCGCCAGGGAGAGAATGGCTACACCTTC,CSAIRQGENGYTF
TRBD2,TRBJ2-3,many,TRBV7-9,TGTGCCAGCAGCTTAGTCGGGAGGGCAGAAGATACGCAGTATTTT,CASSLVGRAEDTQYF
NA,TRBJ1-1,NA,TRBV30,TGTGCCTGGACCCCTGGAGGAACTGAAGCTTTCTTT,CAWTPGGTEAFF
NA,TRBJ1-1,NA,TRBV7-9,TGTGCCACCAAGGACAGTGGTTTCGCTGAAGCTTTCTTT,CATKDSGFAEAFF
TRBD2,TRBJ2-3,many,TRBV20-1,TGCAGTGCTGATCCACTGGGACTAGCGGGATCCACAGATACGCAGTATTTT,CSADPLGLAGSTDTQYF
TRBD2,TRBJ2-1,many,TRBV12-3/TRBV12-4,TGTGCCAGCAGTTTAGGCCTCTTAGCGGGAGGACAGTTCTTC,CASSLGLLAGGQFF
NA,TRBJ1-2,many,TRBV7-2,TGTGCCAGCAGACCGACCCGACAGAACTATGGCTACACCTTC,CASRPTRQNYGYTF
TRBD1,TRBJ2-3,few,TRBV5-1,TGCGCCAGCTGGGACAGATCCACAGATACGCAGTATTTT,CASWDRSTDTQYF
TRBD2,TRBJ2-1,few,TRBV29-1,TGCAGCGTTGTGCGAACTAGCGTTTACAATGAGCAGTTCTTC,CSVVRTSVYNEQFF
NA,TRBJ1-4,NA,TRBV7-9,TGTGCCAGCAGCCCGGGGGACATTTATAATGAAAAACTGTTTTTT,CASSPGDIYNEKLFF
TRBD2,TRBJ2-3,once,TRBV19,TGTGCCAGTAGTTTTTCATCAGCGGGAGGCAGGGATACGCAGTATTTT,CASSFSSAGGRDTQYF
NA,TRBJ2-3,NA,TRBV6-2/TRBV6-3,TGTGCCAGCAGACCCGCCAGGTGTCTCACAGATACGCAGTATTTT,CASRPARCLTDTQYF
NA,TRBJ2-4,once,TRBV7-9,TGTGCCAGCAGCTTAGTAGAGGACATTCAGTACTTC,CASSLVEDIQYF
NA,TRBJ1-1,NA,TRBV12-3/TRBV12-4,TGTGCCAGCAGTTTTCGCTTGACAGGAACCCCCAACACTGAAGCTTTCTTT,CASSFRLTGTPNTEAFF
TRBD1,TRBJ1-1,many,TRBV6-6,TGTGCCAGCAGTTACGTTGCCAGGGGGCTGAACACTGAAGCTTTCTTT,CASSYVARGLNTEAFF
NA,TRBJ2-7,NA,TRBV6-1,TGCGCCAGCAGCCCCCCCCCACAGGGCTACGAGCAGTACTTC,CASSPPPQGYEQYF
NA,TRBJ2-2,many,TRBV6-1,TGTGCCAGCAGTTATTTCCCCGGGGAGCTGTTTTTT,CASSYFPGELFF
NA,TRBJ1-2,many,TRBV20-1,TGCAGTGCTTTTGACGGATCTAACTATGGCTACACCTTC,CSAFDGSNYGYTF
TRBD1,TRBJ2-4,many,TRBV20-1,TGCAGTGCCACCCCTGACAGGGGGACAGGTGACATTCAGTACTTC,CSATPDRGTGDIQYF
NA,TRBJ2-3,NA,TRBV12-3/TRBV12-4,TGTGCCAGCAGCCGTGAATTGCGGGGCGATACGCAGTATTTT,CASSRELRGDTQYF